This T cell receptor (beta chain) was sequenced during a study of Ad26.COV2.S vaccination and SARS-CoV-2 variants. Study-wide results and limits: People who got the vaccine or the placebo had similar non-spike TCR breadth.

Method: immunoSEQ multiplex PCR; TCRdb's copy keeps in-frame clones and lacks some. The table has over 400,000 clones, 90% seen once. Germline values: CDR1 MDHEN, CDR2 SYDVKM. After removal of 2 bases from V and 5 bases from J, the junction contained 5 bases not matched to a gene. The CDR3 spans 16 residues. A note on this clone: Its specificity is unknown.

Specified treatment: around 19 received Ad26.COV2.S at low or high dose, single or two shots; about 5 received placebo; per-sample allocation not given. Samples were taken on day 63 after the first vaccine or placebo injection. Donor was an adult aged 18-55 years in Boston. The vaccine delivered Wuhan-strain SARS-CoV-2 spike through an Ad26 vector. The sequences come from peripheral blood, collected in a trial of Ad26.COV2.S vaccine versus placebo. The chain combines TRBV28 with TRBJ2-7, with 14 bases aligning to TRBD2. The sequence derives from a person aged 18-65 years who received the Ad26.COV2.S COVID-19 vaccine or a placebo. CDR3: CASSLPGTSGRHEQYF. The CDR3 coding sequence is TGTGCCAGCAGTTTACCCGGGACTAGCGGGAGACACGAGCAGTACTTC.